This record concerns one T cell receptor (beta chain) sequence. No antigen is known for it. Trimming removed 6 bases from V and 6 bases from J; junction bases left unmatched: 5. The CDR3 totals 13 residues. Germline CDR1 MNHEY, CDR2 SVGAGI. The sample is drawn from a study of cytomegalovirus exposure and HLA in healthy donors. Points from the study as a whole: Among the most significant clusters, several appeared linked to common viral pathogens in a later analysis. Across donors, most TCRs were seen rarely, yet some public ones were widespread.

Primers included in the PCR were 60 Vbeta and 13 Jbeta primers. Per the authors' pipeline: Unique TCR beta chains totaled around 86 million in a later count, with roughly 10 million of them shared. Some clones are missing from TCRdb's copy, which holds only in-frame ones; the method was immunoSEQ multiplex PCR. V and J calls and clone size are as listed in that table; D and trimming were resolved from the DNA. The data show about 97,000 clones, 81% seen once. This sequence was found in a man in his forties in good health and CMV-seropositive. Sequencing was carried out using PBMCs. The chain has TRBV6-5 and TRBJ1-2, with 9 bases fitting TRBD1. The CDR3 nucleotides are TGTGCCAGCAGAACAGGGGGCGTAGATGGCTACACCTTC. This gives the protein CASRTGGVDGYTF.